This paragraph covers one T cell receptor (beta chain) sequence. The data are from a study of blood T cell repertoires in COVID-19. Across the whole study: Donors in the United States, Italy and Spain gave samples during acute or convalescent COVID-19. In each case, the material was cDNA or gDNA derived from T cells, B-cell-depleted T cells, or PBMCs.

Between the trimmed V and J ends, which lost 6 bases and 4 bases, there was a span of 18 bases. The CDR3 sequence is 15 residues long. CDR1 and CDR2 from the germline V gene are MNHEY and SVGAGI. Clones were read by immunoSEQ multiplex PCR, and TCRdb kept only the in-frame ones, dropping some. This table has over 150,000 clones, 70% to 90% appearing once. Enrollment of patients from Seattle took place during active infection, with longitudinal follow-up. This sequence was found in a man at least 80 years old with COVID-19, enrolled during active disease. The rearrangement joins TRBV6-5 to TRBJ1-2, with D maybe TRBD1 (6 bases). The sequencing input was peripheral blood. The CDR3 coding sequence is TGTGCCAGCAGGTCTTTCAGGACAGTACTCTATGGCTACACCTTC. It specifies CASRSFRTVLYGYTF.